The present T cell receptor beta chain was sequenced within a study of T cells in localized non-small cell lung cancer. On this clone: What it binds is unknown.

This table comes from immunoSEQ multiplex PCR, and its TCRdb copy is limited to in-frame clones, with some not included. The sample contains 90,000 or so clones, 80% to 90% of which appear only once. Per germline, CDR1 SGHDT and CDR2 YYEEEE. Trimming stripped 6 bases from V and 4 bases from J, with 14 bases between. The CDR3 sequence is 15 residues long. Overall study findings and caveats: Highest T cell clonality was seen in uninvolved adjacent lung, surpassing that measured in tumor. There was an association of higher blood T cell density with longer overall survival. The study sequenced only one region of the tumor. As a result, intratumor heterogeneity could not be excluded and remains possible. For the top 100 tumor clones, a median about 50 also appeared in adjacent lung.

The source of this sequence is a man aged 35 to 69 with stage I squamous cell lung carcinoma. The sequenced sample was peripheral blood, obtained before any cancer treatment. J is TRBJ2-6 and V is TRBV5-6; D may match TRBD1 or TRBD2 (5 bases each). CDR3 DNA sequence: TGTGCCAGCACCCGGACCGGGGCCGGGGCCAACGTCCTGACTTTC. As protein: CASTRTGAGANVLTF.